The TCR beta chain described here comes from a study of T cells expressing NK-cell markers. Study-level background: The study drew TCR beta repertoires from sorted CD3+CD56+NKG2C+, CD3+CD56+NKG2C- and CD3+CD56-NKG2C+ T cells. Out of eight donors sequenced, seven tested HCMV-seropositive and the remaining one seronegative. Study observations and caveats: The same clonotypes also predominated in the CD3+CD56-NKG2C+ fraction of several donors.

The TCR beta cDNA came from 5'RACE template switching with UMIs. For each CDR3 protein, TCRdb gives one entry from its re-call of the 5' RACE reads, without DNA. The sample includes around 100,000 distinct CDR3 sequences. Germline-derived CDR1 and CDR2 are SQVTM and ANQGSEA. The CDR3 sequence is 13 residues long. Note on this clonotype: The antigen is undetermined.

Sample: blood T cells: a sorted CD56 or NKG2C T cell subset, CD4+ or CD8+ T cells, or bulk PBMC T cells (not recorded which). The chain uses TRBV29-1 and TRBJ2-1. The sequence derives from a woman between 18 and 70 years old in good health. The CDR3 spells CSVEGYGSNEQFF.